Listed here are 6 T cell receptor beta chains from one sample, sequenced in a study of blood T cells in healthy people across ages. A second about 7 to 11 cycle PCR used barcoded and J-beta primers. One entry per CDR3 protein results from TCRdb running MiXCR on the 5' RACE reads. The repertoire holds hundreds of thousands of distinct CDR3 sequences, with 21% as singletons. Sequencing was done on a sample of blood. These TCRs come from a man aged 65 to 79 in good health.

The chain employs TRBV6-1 and TRBJ2-1; 8 nucleotides line up with TRBD2. CDR3 length equals 17 residues. V shed 5 bases, J shed 3 bases, and the junction held 12 bases outside the gene matches. Germline-derived CDR1 and CDR2 are MNHNS and SASEGT. The DNA for the CDR3 is TGTGCCAGCAGTCCGCGGGGGGTAGCGGGTGTCTACAATGAGCAGTTCTTC. Its protein is CASSPRGVAGVYNEQFF.

There are a few counts of this clonotype. This rearrangement joins TRBV18 to TRBJ1-1; perhaps TRBD1 as D (5 bases). V was pared by 6 bases and J by 3 bases, with 20 bases between. The CDR3 spans 16 residues. The germline gives CDR1 KGHSH, CDR2 LQKENI. CDR3 loop: CASSPRPGPGDTEAFF. DNA for the CDR3: TGTGCCAGCTCCCCAAGGCCAGGGCCTGGGGACACTGAAGCTTTCTTT.

This clonotype was seen a handful of times. The V and J genes are TRBV5-6 and TRBJ2-5, with 9 positions matching TRBD2. The J call is doubtful: the DNA matches TRBJ2-1 better. Looked up from germline, CDR1 is SGHDT and CDR2 is YYEEEE. The CDR3 loop spans 17 amino acids. CDR3 amino acids: CASSSLGSGSFLNEQFF. The CDR3, as DNA: TGTGCCAGCAGCTCCCTTGGTAGCGGGAGTTTCTTAAATGAGCAGTTCTTC.

The chain links TRBV5-1 to TRBJ1-3; possibly TRBD1 for D (5 bases). In germline, CDR1 is SGHRS, CDR2 YFSETQ. The CDR3 covers 14 residues. Trimming pared 5 bases from V and 0 bases from J, leaving 9 bases between. The CDR3 coding sequence is TGCGCCAGCAGGGACACACACTCTGGAAACACCATATATTTT. This translates into CASRDTHSGNTIYF.

The chain has TRBV10-3 and TRBJ2-7; D is possibly TRBD1 (6 bases). The germline V gene encodes CDR1 ENHRY and CDR2 SYGVKD. The CDR3 is made up of 14 amino acids. Trimming cost V 6 bases and J 4 bases, with 16 bases left between them. CDR3 DNA: TGTGCCATCAGACAGACAGGTCCCGGATACGAGCAGTACTTC. Its translation is CAIRQTGPGYEQYF.

This clonotype was seen many times. The DNA for the CDR3 is TGCAGCGTTGACGGGCTAGCGGGATACCAAGAGACCCAGTACTTC. Residues: CSVDGLAGYQETQYF. The rearrangement links TRBV29-1 to TRBJ2-5, with 9 bases that match TRBD2. Trimming cost V 3 bases and J 0 bases; bases outside gene matches: 5. This CDR3 comprises 15 residues. The germline V gene has CDR1 SQVTM and CDR2 ANQGSEA.